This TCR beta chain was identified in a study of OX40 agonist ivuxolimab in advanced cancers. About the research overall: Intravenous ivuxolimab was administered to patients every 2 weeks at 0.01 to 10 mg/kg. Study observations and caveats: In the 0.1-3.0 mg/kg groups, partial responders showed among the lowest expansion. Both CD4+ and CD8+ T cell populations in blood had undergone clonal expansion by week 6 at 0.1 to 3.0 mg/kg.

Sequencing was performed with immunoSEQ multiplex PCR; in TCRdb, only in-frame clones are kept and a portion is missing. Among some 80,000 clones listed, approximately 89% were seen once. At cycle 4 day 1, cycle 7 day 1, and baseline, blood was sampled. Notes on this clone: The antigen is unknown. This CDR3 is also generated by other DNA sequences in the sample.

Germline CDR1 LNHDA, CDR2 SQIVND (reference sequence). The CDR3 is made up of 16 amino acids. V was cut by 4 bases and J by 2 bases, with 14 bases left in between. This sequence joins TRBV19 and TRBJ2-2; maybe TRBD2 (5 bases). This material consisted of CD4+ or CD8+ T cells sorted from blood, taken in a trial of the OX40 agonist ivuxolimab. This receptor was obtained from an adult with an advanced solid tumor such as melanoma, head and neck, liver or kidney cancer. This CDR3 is CASSNPGLSNTGELFF. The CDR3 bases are TGTGCCAGTAGTAATCCCGGACTCTCAAACACCGGGGAGCTGTTTTTT.